Presented here are 21 T cell receptor beta chains from one specimen sequenced in a study of cytomegalovirus exposure and HLA in healthy donors. PCR amplification relied on 60 Vbeta primers (plus 13 Jbeta primers). Only in-frame clones appear in the TCRdb table, and some are missing; sequencing was by immunoSEQ multiplex PCR. Among about 200,000 clones listed, around 80% were seen once. The sequencing input was PBMCs. The source of these receptors is a boy aged 2 to 9 in good health and CMV-seronegative.

This sequence joins TRBV6-5 and TRBJ1-1, with 8 bases lining up with TRBD1. The CDR3 length is 12 residues. Trimming removed 6 bases from V and 10 bases from J; junction bases left unmatched: 7. The V gene's germline CDR1 is MNHEY and CDR2 SVGAGI. The CDR3 bases are TGTGCCAGCAGAGGGGCGACAGGGGTAGCTTTCTTT. Translated: CASRGATGVAFF.

The V gene is TRBV11-3, the J gene TRBJ2-5; 9 bases map to TRBD1. Germline loops: CDR1 SGHNT, CDR2 YENEEA. After removal of 3 bases from V and 2 bases from J, the junction contained 1 base not matched to a gene. The CDR3 loop spans 14 amino acids. CDR3 in DNA: TGTGCCAGCAGCTTGGGGACAGGGCAAGAGACCCAGTACTTC. Amino acid sequence: CASSLGTGQETQYF.

In its sample, this clone was seen once. This chain joins TRBV19 and TRBJ2-2; 9 bases match TRBD1. CDR1 is LNHDA, CDR2 SQIVND, per germline (reference sequence). The CDR3 contains 13 residues. After removal of 7 bases from V and 6 bases from J, the junction contained 3 bases not matched to a gene. The CDR3 loop reads CASKGQGPGELFF. The CDR3, as DNA: TGTGCCAGTAAGGGACAGGGCCCCGGGGAGCTGTTTTTT.

This clone occurred a few times. This sequence joins TRBV4-1 and TRBJ1-1; tentatively, D is TRBD1 (5 bases). Deletions cut 5 bases from V and 5 bases from J, with 24 bases between. The CDR3 is 17 residues long. Germline-derived CDR1 and CDR2 are MGHRA and YSYEKL. The CDR3 nucleotides are TGCGCCAGCAGCAATAGGGACGGCGGGGGGGGTTGGACTGAAGCTTTCTTT. As protein: CASSNRDGGGGWTEAFF.

The genes are TRBV27 and TRBJ2-3; TRBD1 matches at 10 bases. Looked up from germline, CDR1 is MNHEY and CDR2 is SMNVEV (reference sequence). The CDR3 is 15 residues long. Trimming removed 3 bases from V and 2 bases from J; junction bases left unmatched: 2. The DNA for the CDR3 is TGTGCCAGCAGTTTGACAGGGGGCTACACAGATACGCAGTATTTT. The encoded protein is CASSLTGGYTDTQYF.

The rearrangement uses TRBV27 and TRBJ2-7; 10 positions agree with TRBD1. Germline assignment: CDR1 MNHEY and CDR2 SMNVEV (reference sequence). This CDR3 spans 15 amino acids. With 5 bases clipped from V and 3 bases from J, the junction kept 7 bases outside the gene matches. CDR3: CASSVGGQGSYEQYF. The CDR3, as DNA: TGTGCCAGCAGTGTAGGGGGACAGGGGAGCTACGAGCAGTACTTC.

J is TRBJ2-1 and V is TRBV11-3, with 11 nucleotides matching TRBD2. The CDR3 has 15 residues. Germline CDR1 is SGHNT and CDR2 is YENEEA. Trimming at V came to 5 bases and at J to 9 bases, leaving 9 bases not matched to a gene. CDR3 nucleotide sequence: TGTGCCAGCAGCAGACGACTAGCGGGAACGGGTGAGCAGTTCTTC. The encoded protein is CASSRRLAGTGEQFF.

The rearrangement joins TRBV7-6 to TRBJ2-7, with 8 bases matching TRBD2. The CDR3 consists of 14 residues. With 0 bases clipped from V and 9 bases from J, the junction kept 7 bases outside the gene matches. The germline gives CDR1 SGHVS, CDR2 FNYEAQ. The CDR3 here is CASSLAGLVSVQYF. The CDR3 nucleotides read TGTGCCAGCAGCTTAGCGGGACTAGTCTCCGTGCAGTACTTC.

This clone was seen a handful of times. The gene calls are TRBV13 and TRBJ1-2; 8 bases are a match to TRBD1. The junction had 6 bases not matched to a gene; V was cut back by 8 bases and J by 4 bases. The V gene's germline CDR1 is PRHDT and CDR2 FYEKMQ (reference sequence). This CDR3 contains 13 residues. This chain's CDR3 is CASRRQGSYGYTF. CDR3 DNA sequence: TGTGCCAGCCGCCGACAGGGGAGCTATGGCTACACCTTC.

The CDR3 spells CASSRDRRHEKLFF. As DNA, the CDR3 is TGTGCCAGCAGCCGGGACAGGCGGCACGAAAAACTGTTTTTT. This chain connects TRBV6-5 to TRBJ1-4, with TRBD1 identical over 8 bases. V dropped 6 bases and J dropped 8; count of bases not matched to a gene: 8. This CDR3 region has 14 residues. Per the germline V gene, CDR1 is MNHEY and CDR2 is SVGAGI.

This clone appeared once. The chain joins TRBV7-9 to TRBJ2-1; the D is unclear. V was trimmed by 1 base and J by 7 bases, leaving 8 bases between them. Germline values: CDR1 SEHNR, CDR2 FQNEAQ (reference sequence). This CDR3 spans 13 amino acids. CDR3 in DNA: TGTGCCAGCAGCTTAGGAGTTGGTAATGAGCAGTTCTTC. Translated: CASSLGVGNEQFF.

The rearrangement joins TRBV2 to TRBJ1-6; 7 bases map to TRBD1. The germline CDR1 and CDR2 sequences are SNHLY and FYNNEI. The CDR3 is made up of 14 amino acids. J lost 10 bases, V lost 5 bases, and 8 bases had no gene match. The DNA for the CDR3 is TGTGCCAGCAGTCCCCCAGGGGGAAGGTCACCCCTCCACTTT. Protein: CASSPPGGRSPLHF.

This clone has only a few counts. The V call is TRBV6-6, the J call TRBJ2-1; TRBD2 is a possible D gene (6 bases). CDR3 length equals 16 residues. Germline CDR1 and CDR2: MNHNY and SVGAGI (reference sequence). Trimming removed 0 bases at V and 8 bases at J, with 17 bases between. CDR3 residues: CASSYSTSSVEDEQFF. In DNA form, the CDR3 reads TGTGCCAGCAGTTACTCGACCTCTAGCGTAGAGGATGAGCAGTTCTTC.

This clone was seen just once. The chain is built from TRBV4-1 and TRBJ1-4, with D possibly matching TRBD1 (6 bases). Germline V gene lookup returns CDR1 MGHRA and CDR2 YSYEKL. Trimming shortened V by 0 bases and J by 8 bases, and 16 bases separated the two germline ends. The CDR3 sequence is 16 residues long. In DNA form, the CDR3 reads TGCGCCAGCAGCCAAGAACGGACAGCTAGGATGGAAAAACTGTTTTTT. Amino acids: CASSQERTARMEKLFF.

The V gene is TRBV13, the J gene TRBJ2-7; 11 nucleotides line up with TRBD1. The V and J ends lost 6 bases and 2 bases, in that order; junction bases with no gene match: 12. The CDR3 is 17 residues long. Germline CDR1 is PRHDT and CDR2 is FYEKMQ (reference sequence). CDR3 DNA sequence: TGTGCCAGCAGTCCCGGACAGGGGGCTTTCCCCACCTACGAGCAGTACTTC. Its translation is CASSPGQGAFPTYEQYF.

The rearrangement links TRBV12-5 to TRBJ2-2; a possible D gene is TRBD2 (7 bases). Trimming left V 4 bases short and J 0 bases short, with 15 bases between. Germline V gene lookup returns CDR1 LGHNT and CDR2 FRNRAP. This CDR3 is built from 17 residues. CDR3 in amino acids: CASGSPFGGPNTGELFF. For the CDR3, the DNA is TGTGCTAGTGGTTCGCCGTTCGGGGGGCCGAACACCGGGGAGCTGTTTTTT.

The V and J genes are TRBV2 and TRBJ1-5; 8 positions agree with TRBD1. The trim removed 7 bases at V and 9 bases at J, leaving 11 bases unmatched. This CDR3 is 14 amino acids long. Germline V gives CDR1 SNHLY, CDR2 FYNNEI. This CDR3 is CASMRTGRGGPQHF. CDR3 in DNA: TGTGCCAGCATGAGGACAGGGCGAGGCGGGCCCCAGCATTTT.

This clone was counted a single time. This chain links TRBV5-1 with TRBJ2-5; TRBD2 matches at 10 bases. The junction had 4 bases not matched to a gene; V was cut back by 2 bases and J by 0 bases. CDR3 length: 16 residues. The germline gives CDR1 SGHRS, CDR2 YFSETQ. The CDR3 loop is CASSLGLAGDQETQYF. The CDR3 bases are TGCGCCAGCAGCTTAGGGCTAGCGGGGGACCAAGAGACCCAGTACTTC.

This rearrangement joins TRBV7-9 to TRBJ2-7, with D possibly matching TRBD1 (5 bases). The CDR3 spans 16 residues. CDR1 is SEHNR, CDR2 FQNEAQ, per germline (reference sequence). V lost 5 bases, J lost 3 bases, and 20 bases lay in between. The CDR3 here is CASSPVGVPHLYEQYF. CDR3 DNA: TGTGCCAGCAGCCCCGTAGGGGTCCCCCATCTCTACGAGCAGTACTTC.

With regard to this clone: Other DNA variants within this sample encode the same CDR3. This chain connects TRBV5-6 to TRBJ1-2; 11 bases agree with TRBD1. Germline assignment: CDR1 SGHDT and CDR2 YYEEEE. J gave up 0 bases and V 5 bases, and 12 bases lay outside the gene matches. The CDR3 sequence is 18 residues long. The CDR3 here is CASSFITPGQGANYGYTF. CDR3 sequence (DNA): TGTGCCAGCAGTTTCATAACGCCGGGACAGGGGGCTAACTATGGCTACACCTTC.

The chain combines TRBV18 with TRBJ2-7; TRBD2 aligns across 7 bases. The germline CDR1 and CDR2 sequences are KGHSH and LQKENI. This CDR3 region has 17 residues. The ends lost 3 bases at V and 0 bases at J; junction bases unmatched: 11. This CDR3 reads CASSPAGAGPSSYEQYF. The CDR3, as DNA: TGTGCCAGCTCACCGGCGGGAGCAGGGCCCAGCTCCTACGAGCAGTACTTC.